A selection of T cell receptor beta chains follows, all from one sample in a study of cytomegalovirus exposure and HLA in healthy donors. Here immunoSEQ multiplex PCR was the method, and the copy in TCRdb shows in-frame clones only, minus some. The data contain 150,000 to 180,000 clones, around 84% of them singletons. Sample: PBMCs. These receptors originate from a human donor in good health. Both conserved end residues are trimmed from each CDR3.

j_call v_call cdr3_aa
TRBJ2-5 TRBV28 ASKGQGDSETQY
TRBJ1-2 TRBV28 ASSLGQGAVWGGYT
TRBJ2-5 TRBV5-1 ASSSAGQQETQY
TRBJ2-5 TRBV14 ASSSVRVLQETQY
TRBJ2-1 TRBV6-5 ASSYSKAGGRHEQF
TRBJ2-2 TRBV19 ASSLIARTGNTGELF
TRBJ2-1 TRBV6-5 ASSQWGDEQF
TRBJ1-1 TRBV7-2 ASRNRGTEAF
TRBJ1-6 TRBV6-5 ASSRQGLTLH
TRBJ1-1 TRBV23-1 ASLVYRELNTEAF
TRBJ2-5 TRBV18 ASSAYQETQY
TRBJ1-1 TRBV6-1 ASSVGGEMNTEAF
TRBJ2-2 TRBV18 ASSPGTESFTGELF
TRBJ1-2 TRBV5-1 ASGKGVDGYT
TRBJ1-1 TRBV27 ASSFNRDPPEAF
TRBJ1-2 TRBV29-1 SVPSINYGYT
TRBJ2-1 TRBV19 ASSTGTSSHEQF
TRBJ1-5 TRBV10-3 AISPGQDRPQH
TRBJ2-1 TRBV7-9 ASSLSRADEQF
TRBJ1-2 TRBV14 ASSGGQATYGYT
TRBJ1-5 TRBV19 ASSIDLSQRDRVNNQPQH
TRBJ2-1 TRBV27 ASSPDSYEQF
TRBJ1-1 TRBV5-1 ASSLELRSTEAF
TRBJ1-2 TRBV5-6 ASSFPWTGGYNYGYT
TRBJ2-5 TRBV7-9 ASSSSGRDETQY
TRBJ2-7 TRBV9 ASSPGQSFYEQY